The 13 T cell receptor beta chains below were found in one sample sequenced in a study of blood T cells in healthy people across ages (dated by TCRdb to the mid-2010s). The method was 5' RACE. Data came from an Illumina HiSeq 2500. A second about 6 to 11 cycle PCR used a sample-barcoded 5' primer and a J-beta primer mix. In-frame beta chains were kept once TCRdb had trimmed the public reads at Q25 with fastp and called clones with MiXCR. Each CDR3 protein gets just one entry, which takes the most common genes and DNA from the rows behind it. A total of roughly 730,000 distinct CDR3 sequences appear in this sample, more than 50% of them only once. The ten top clones hold approximately 24% of the sample. Sequenced material: blood. These receptors originate from a man aged 35-49 years in good health.

This clonotype came up a few times. The chain has TRBV27 and TRBJ2-5; D perhaps matches TRBD1 (7 bases). Between the trimmed V and J ends, which lost 4 bases and 5 bases, there was a span of 23 bases. Germline V CDR1 and CDR2: MNHEY, SMNVEV (reference sequence). The CDR3 consists of 17 residues. The CDR3 bases are TGTGCCAGCAGTTCCCGACGTAGGGCAGGGGGGATGGAGACCCAGTACTTC. Residues: CASSSRRRAGGMETQYF.

This clonotype was counted once. The chain recombines TRBV7-6 with TRBJ2-3; D is ambiguous. Germline V gives CDR1 SGHVS, CDR2 FNYEAQ. The CDR3 totals 11 residues. The germline V and J ends were trimmed by 9 bases and 5 bases, with 9 bases remaining between them. CDR3 sequence reads: CASQWLDTQYF. The CDR3 nucleotides read TGTGCCAGTCAGTGGTTAGATACGCAGTATTTT.

V and J are TRBV5-1 and TRBJ2-4; a weak D match, TRBD1 (6 bases). The J call may be incorrect, as the DNA end agrees better with TRBJ2-7. Germline loops: CDR1 SGHRS, CDR2 YFSETQ. This CDR3 contains 14 residues. CDR3: CASSLRDTSYEQYF. DNA for the CDR3: TGCGCCAGCAGCCTAAGGGACACCTCCTACGAGCAGTACTTC.

This chain connects TRBV20-1 to TRBJ1-5; TRBD1 might be the D (6 bases). The CDR3 totals 15 residues. Germline assignment: CDR1 DFQATT and CDR2 SNEGSKA (reference sequence). Between the trimmed V and J ends, which lost 0 bases and 4 bases, there was a span of 13 bases. CDR3 sequence reads: CSARDPGALNQPQHF. The CDR3 DNA is TGCAGTGCTAGAGATCCAGGGGCGCTGAATCAGCCCCAGCATTTT.

The chain has TRBV4-2 and TRBJ2-1; D perhaps matches TRBD2 (5 bases). Trimming cost V 2 bases and J 3 bases, with 14 bases left between them. Germline V gene sequence: CDR1 LGHNA, CDR2 YNFKEQ. The CDR3 totals 16 residues. Here the CDR3 reads CASSQQAGLIYNEQFF. The CDR3 DNA sequence: TGTGCCAGCAGCCAACAAGCCGGACTTATCTACAATGAGCAGTTCTTC.

This clonotype was counted between two and nine times. The chain links TRBV5-1 to TRBJ2-7, with TRBD1 as a possible D gene (5 bases). The end of the DNA fits TRBJ2-5 better, so the J call may be wrong. Per germline, CDR1 SGHRS and CDR2 YFSETQ. The length of the CDR3 is 14 residues. This CDR3 reads CASRPLQGTETQYF. CDR3 in DNA: TGCGCCAGCCGGCCCCTGCAGGGAACAGAGACCCAGTACTTC.

The genes are TRBV5-1 and TRBJ2-1; D perhaps matches TRBD1 (6 bases). In germline, CDR1 is SGHRS, CDR2 YFSETQ. The germline V and J ends were trimmed by 0 bases and 6 bases, with 16 bases remaining between them. The CDR3 loop spans 16 amino acids. The CDR3 region is CASSLGGAGVGNEQFF. In nucleotides, the CDR3 is TGCGCCAGCAGCTTGGGAGGGGCAGGGGTTGGCAATGAGCAGTTCTTC.

V and J are TRBV6-1 and TRBJ1-2, with D maybe TRBD1 (5 bases). CDR3 length: 15 amino acids. Germline V gene sequence: CDR1 MNHNS, CDR2 SASEGT. The V gene lost 8 bases and the J gene lost 4 bases, with 20 bases spanning the gap. CDR3 region: CASEDRWGGTYGYTF. The CDR3 coding sequence is TGTGCCAGCGAGGACCGGTGGGGGGGTACCTATGGCTACACCTTC.

The chain combines TRBV20-1 with TRBJ2-3, with no clear D. Per germline, CDR1 DFQATT and CDR2 SNEGSKA (reference sequence). Between the trimmed V and J ends, which lost 4 bases and 2 bases, there was a span of 16 bases. The CDR3 runs 15 residues. The CDR3 nucleotides are TGCAGTGCTATTCGTCATCAAACCATCACAGATACGCAGTATTTT. Translated: CSAIRHQTITDTQYF.

The rearrangement joins TRBV6-1 to TRBJ1-1, with 7 bases fitting TRBD1. CDR1 is MNHNS and CDR2 is SASEGT in the germline V gene. The junction had 12 bases not matched to a gene; V was cut back by 5 bases and J by 6 bases. CDR3 length: 15 residues. In DNA, the CDR3 is TGTGCCAGCAGTTCATTGACAGGGAGTGAGGCTGAAGCTTTCTTT. Its translation: CASSSLTGSEAEAFF.

The rearrangement links TRBV4-3 to TRBJ2-1; D tentatively reads TRBD1 or TRBD2 (5 bases each). Germline CDR1 is LGHNA and CDR2 is YSLEER. Between the trimmed V and J ends, which lost 0 bases and 0 bases, there was a span of 9 bases. CDR3 length equals 16 residues. The DNA for the CDR3 is TGCGCCAGCAGCCAAGAATGGGGGTTCTCCTACAATGAGCAGTTCTTC. Translating it yields CASSQEWGFSYNEQFF.

The chain combines TRBV9 with TRBJ2-3; 9 bases align to TRBD2. Germline CDR1 is SGDLS and CDR2 is YYNGEE. The CDR3 is made up of 16 amino acids. J gave up 5 bases and V 0 bases, and 7 bases lay outside the gene matches. CDR3 region: CASSVAGGGAGDTQYF. Here the CDR3 DNA reads TGTGCCAGCAGCGTAGCTGGCGGGGGGGCGGGAGATACGCAGTATTTT.

V is TRBV29-1 and J is TRBJ2-7; a possible D gene is TRBD2 (8 bases). The DNA end lines up better with TRBJ2-5; the J call may be wrong. CDR3 length: 12 amino acids. Germline assignment: CDR1 SQVTM and CDR2 ANQGSEA. The CDR3 protein is CSAGGLEETQYF. The CDR3 DNA reads TGCAGCGCAGGGGGACTAGAGGAGACCCAGTACTTC.